Sequencing of this TCR beta chain was carried out in a study of radiotherapy plus CTLA-4 blockade in lung cancer. Germline assignment: CDR1 KGHSH and CDR2 LQKENI. V lost 1 base to trimming and J lost 7 bases, with 11 bases between them. The CDR3 covers 13 residues. General study findings and limits: TCR clones from tumors expanded in blood after radiotherapy plus ipilimumab. Best predicting response, reportedly, were early blood T cell clone dynamics, with interferon-beta.

Chemo-refractory metastatic non-small-cell lung cancer patients were treated with focal radiation plus CTLA-4 blockade with ipilimumab. As regards this clone: Its antigen is still unknown.

Clones were read by immunoSEQ multiplex PCR, and TCRdb kept only the in-frame ones, dropping some. The sample holds roughly 97,000 clones, 65% to 85% seen once. The specimen was peripheral blood, collected from a patient treated with radiotherapy plus ipilimumab. This chain uses TRBV18 with TRBJ2-7, with a possible D match to TRBD1 (5 bases). The receptor's source is a human donor with non-small cell lung cancer who had a partial response to radiotherapy plus ipilimumab. Some clones in this sample may be carry-over from other donors' samples. The CDR3 nucleotides are TGTGCCAGCTCACCACTCGACAGTTCGGAGCAGTACTTC. It is translated as CASSPLDSSEQYF.